The entry below gives a single T cell receptor (beta chain) sequence along with its context. Its antigen is not known. The data derive from a study of shared clonotypes between healthy human individuals. Sequencing used immunoSEQ multiplex PCR; TCRdb keeps in-frame clones, though not all of them. The sample lists about a million clones; 60% to 80% were seen once. V was trimmed by 3 bases and J by 4 bases, leaving 15 bases between them. This CDR3 has 16 residues. Germline lookup yields CDR1 ENHRY and CDR2 SYGVKD. Overall study findings and caveats: Between a few donors, naive CD4 clonotypes were shared at a level of about 5%.

The J gene is TRBJ2-2, the V gene TRBV10-3; D might be TRBD1 (6 bases). What was sequenced was memory CD4+ T cells sorted from blood. Subset in this sample: CD45RA-negative fraction. This receptor was obtained from a young man in good health. CDR3 residues: CAISDRVEGGTGELFF. As DNA, the CDR3 is TGTGCCATCAGTGACAGGGTGGAAGGGGGCACCGGGGAGCTGTTTTTT.